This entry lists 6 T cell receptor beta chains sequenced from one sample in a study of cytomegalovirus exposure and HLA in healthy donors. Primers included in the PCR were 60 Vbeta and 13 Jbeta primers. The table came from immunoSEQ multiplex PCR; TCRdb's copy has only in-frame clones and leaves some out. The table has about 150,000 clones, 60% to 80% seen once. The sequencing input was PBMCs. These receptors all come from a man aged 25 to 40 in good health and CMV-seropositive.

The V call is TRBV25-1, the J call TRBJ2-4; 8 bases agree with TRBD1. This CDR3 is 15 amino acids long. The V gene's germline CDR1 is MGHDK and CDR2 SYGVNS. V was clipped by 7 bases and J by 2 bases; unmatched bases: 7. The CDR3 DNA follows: TGTGCCAGCATAGGACAGGGAGGATCCAAAAACATTCAGTACTTC. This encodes CASIGQGGSKNIQYF. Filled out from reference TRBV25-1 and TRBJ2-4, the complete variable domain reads EADIYQTPRYLVIGTGKKITLECSQTMGHDKMYWYQQDPGMELHLIHYSYGVNSTEKGDLSSESTVSRIRTEHFPLTLESARPSHTSQYLCASIGQGGSKNIQYFGAGTRLSVL.

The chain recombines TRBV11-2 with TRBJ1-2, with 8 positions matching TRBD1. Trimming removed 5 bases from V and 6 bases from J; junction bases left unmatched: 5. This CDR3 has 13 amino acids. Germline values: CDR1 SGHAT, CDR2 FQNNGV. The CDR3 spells CASSRAGGDGYTF. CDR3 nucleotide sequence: TGTGCCAGCAGCCGGGCAGGGGGCGATGGCTACACCTTC.

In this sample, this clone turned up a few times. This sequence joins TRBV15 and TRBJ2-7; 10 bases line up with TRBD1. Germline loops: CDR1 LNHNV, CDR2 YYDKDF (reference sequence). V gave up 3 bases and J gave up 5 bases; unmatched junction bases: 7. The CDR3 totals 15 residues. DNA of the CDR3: TGTGCCACCAGCAGGGGGGACAGGGGACCAGACGAGCAGTACTTC. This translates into CATSRGDRGPDEQYF.

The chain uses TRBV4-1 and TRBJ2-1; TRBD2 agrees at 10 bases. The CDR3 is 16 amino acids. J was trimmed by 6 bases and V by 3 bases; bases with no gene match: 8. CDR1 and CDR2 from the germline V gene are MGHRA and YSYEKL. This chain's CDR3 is CASSQLSGREGNEQFF. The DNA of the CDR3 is TGCGCCAGCAGCCAGTTAAGCGGGAGGGAAGGCAATGAGCAGTTCTTC.

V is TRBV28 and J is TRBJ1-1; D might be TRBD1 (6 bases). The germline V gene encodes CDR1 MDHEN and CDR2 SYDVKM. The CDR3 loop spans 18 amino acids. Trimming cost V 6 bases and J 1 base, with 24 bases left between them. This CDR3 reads CASSSDLEEGGRNTEAFF. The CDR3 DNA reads TGTGCCAGCAGCTCAGACTTGGAAGAAGGGGGTAGGAACACTGAAGCTTTCTTT.

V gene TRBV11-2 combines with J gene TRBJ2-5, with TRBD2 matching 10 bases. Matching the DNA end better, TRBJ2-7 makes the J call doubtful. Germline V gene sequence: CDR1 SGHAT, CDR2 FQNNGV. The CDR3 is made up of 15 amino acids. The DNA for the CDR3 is TGTGCCAGCAGCACTAGCGGGGAGAGCTCCTACGAGCAGTACTTC. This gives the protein CASSTSGESSYEQYF.